Included here is one TCR beta chain sequence, with context. This CDR3 spans 14 amino acids. V trimming: 6 bases; J trimming: 0 bases; junction bases outside the gene matches: 4. This sample was taken from a study of Graves' ophthalmopathy and Graves' hyperthyroidism. For the study at large: At initial diagnosis, peripheral blood was obtained, and this preceded any treatment.

Amplification of the TCR beta CDR3 regions used RNA transcripts (as template). Second-round multiplex PCR came after a first-round RT-PCR that employed HTBI primers. TCRdb called the multiplex PCR reads again in MiXCR, with one record for every CDR3 protein. The repertoire includes some 160,000 distinct CDR3 sequences, roughly 36% of them detected once, and 8% to 9% sits in the top ten. Ophthalmopathy cases showed moderate-to-severe activity, scoring CAS ≥3 and NOSPECS ≥4, with duration under 3 months. Ineligible for inclusion were patients with other autoimmune diseases, uncontrolled infections, pregnancy or lactation.

This TCR was sampled from a man aged 25 to 45 with Graves' ophthalmopathy. V is TRBV12-3 or TRBV12-4 and J is TRBJ1-1; 7 bases agree with TRBD1. The specimen was peripheral blood. The CDR3 DNA sequence: TGTGCCAGCAGCCCTAGGGGGCTGAACACTGAAGCTTTCTTT. This codes for CASSPRGLNTEAFF.